The rows below give T cell receptor beta chains drawn from one sample of a study of PD-1 blockade in classical Hodgkin lymphoma. This table comes from immunoSEQ multiplex PCR, and its TCRdb copy is limited to in-frame clones, with some not included. The data show 66,000 or so clones, roughly two thirds seen once. The source was peripheral blood mononuclear cells (PBMCs), collected before the second cycle of nivolumab. The receptors were gathered from a human donor with classical Hodgkin lymphoma. Each CDR3 is given with its conserved first and last residue. Fields, in order: V gene, clone size, CDR3 length, J gene, CDR3 protein. Part of the rows lack a size; the others show once, few, many or a class for expanded clones.

V: TRBV7-6
size: .
length: 14
J: TRBJ2-5
CDR3: CASSVGQLKETQYF

V: TRBV28
size: .
length: 14
J: TRBJ2-7
CDR3: CASRYRGIRDEQYF

V: TRBV6-4
size: .
length: 13
J: TRBJ2-7
CDR3: CASSPFPGYEQYF

V: TRBV12-5
size: .
length: 16
J: TRBJ2-2
CDR3: CASGLVLGASTGELFF

V: TRBV2
size: .
length: 14
J: TRBJ1-2
CDR3: CASSDVQGMGGYTF

V: TRBV4-1
size: .
length: 15
J: TRBJ2-6
CDR3: CASSQGQAGANVLTF

V: TRBV4-2
size: .
length: 13
J: TRBJ2-2
CDR3: CASSQEGGGELFF

V: TRBV19
size: .
length: 17
J: TRBJ1-1
CDR3: CASSTTGGAFVNTEAFF

V: TRBV27
size: .
length: 17
J: TRBJ1-2
CDR3: CASSSYGTGGVGYGYTF

V: TRBV6-5
size: once
length: 12
J: TRBJ1-1
CDR3: CASILGPGSAFF

V: TRBV6-1
size: .
length: 13
J: TRBJ2-7
CDR3: CASSTPSGYEQYF

V: TRBV27
size: .
length: 13
J: TRBJ2-2
CDR3: CAVTEILGGELFF

V: TRBV19
size: .
length: 14
J: TRBJ2-7
CDR3: CASSKGPLFYEQYF

V: TRBV9
size: once
length: 18
J: TRBJ2-1
CDR3: CASSVEGPIAGGRNEQFF

V: TRBV27
size: many
length: 14
J: TRBJ1-5
CDR3: CASSLGKGIRPQHF

V: TRBV5-1
size: once
length: 17
J: TRBJ2-1
CDR3: CASSVLGMRGLHNEQFF

V: TRBV6-4
size: .
length: 14
J: TRBJ2-7
CDR3: CASSNDRNSYEQYF

V: TRBV29-1
size: .
length: 14
J: TRBJ1-4
CDR3: CSVGVGTTNEKLFF

V: TRBV2
size: medium-sized
length: 13
J: TRBJ1-2
CDR3: CASSVGPASGYTF

V: TRBV9
size: once
length: 15
J: TRBJ1-5
CDR3: CASSAGGNSNQPQHF

V: TRBV6-6
size: .
length: 14
J: TRBJ1-5
CDR3: CASSYSRNNQPQHF

V: TRBV6-6
size: .
length: 14
J: TRBJ1-1
CDR3: CASSLGTAPWGAFF

V: TRBV7-9
size: .
length: 14
J: TRBJ1-1
CDR3: CASSLGVTMDEAFF

V: TRBV20-1
size: few
length: 10
J: TRBJ1-1
CDR3: CSATRTEAFF

V: TRBV7-9
size: .
length: 13
J: TRBJ2-4
CDR3: CASSSDSTNIQYF

V: TRBV30
size: few
length: 14
J: TRBJ1-5
CDR3: CAWSKAGVGQPQHF

V: TRBV15
size: .
length: 16
J: TRBJ2-1
CDR3: CATSRERQASYNEQFF

V: TRBV7-6
size: .
length: 16
J: TRBJ2-2
CDR3: CASSLMGPANTGELFF

V: TRBV11-2
size: .
length: 14
J: TRBJ2-7
CDR3: CASTKQGTTYEQYF

V: TRBV5-6
size: .
length: 15
J: TRBJ1-2
CDR3: CASRLRGVPGHGYTF

V: TRBV29-1
size: .
length: 12
J: TRBJ2-7
CDR3: CSVDGHDYEQYF

V: TRBV7-9
size: .
length: 12
J: TRBJ1-5
CDR3: CASSFINQPQHF

V: TRBV7-8
size: .
length: 15
J: TRBJ1-5
CDR3: CASSLEGRFNQPQHF

V: TRBV25-1
size: once
length: 15
J: TRBJ1-4
CDR3: CASARPGITNEKLFF

V: TRBV6-5
size: .
length: 11
J: TRBJ2-3
CDR3: CASSNTDTQYF

V: TRBV2
size: .
length: 13
J: TRBJ2-5
CDR3: CASSEGIVETQYF

V: TRBV6-1
size: once
length: 13
J: TRBJ1-2
CDR3: CASSPGTGSGYTF

V: TRBV19
size: .
length: 15
J: TRBJ1-2
CDR3: CASSIWDGDLFGYTF

V: TRBV4-1
size: medium-sized
length: 15
J: TRBJ1-1
CDR3: CASSQDPGGETEAFF

V: TRBV19
size: .
length: 16
J: TRBJ2-6
CDR3: CASSPSGVSGANVLTF

V: TRBV7-9
size: few
length: 15
J: TRBJ1-6
CDR3: CASSLGGGQNSPLHF

V: TRBV6-5
size: .
length: 11
J: TRBJ2-1
CDR3: CASRIEAEQFF

V: TRBV11-2
size: .
length: 16
J: TRBJ2-1
CDR3: CASSFGPGLGYNEQFF

V: TRBV2
size: .
length: 10
J: TRBJ1-2
CDR3: CASSEEQAYF

V: TRBV5-5
size: .
length: 14
J: TRBJ1-2
CDR3: CASSLTGTDYGYTF

V: TRBV9
size: .
length: 14
J: TRBJ2-3
CDR3: CASNGDYSTDTQYF

V: TRBV13
size: .
length: 16
J: TRBJ2-3
CDR3: CASSEGTGGDTDTQYF

V: TRBV7-9
size: .
length: 16
J: TRBJ1-3
CDR3: CASSLAGGAHGNTIYF

V: TRBV18
size: .
length: 14
J: TRBJ1-1
CDR3: CASSQGRMNTEAFF

V: TRBV29-1
size: once
length: 16
J: TRBJ2-5
CDR3: CSVEPLEKTGQETQYF